This entry lists 4 T cell receptor beta chains sequenced from one sample in a study of T cells in localized non-small cell lung cancer. The method was immunoSEQ multiplex PCR; TCRdb's version includes in-frame clones alone and lacks a portion of them. The repertoire holds some 10,000 clones, with less than 55% as singletons. Sequenced here: lymph node tissue, sampled before any cancer treatment. The source of these receptors is a woman aged 35 to 70 with stage I lung adenocarcinoma.

V gene TRBV6-8 combines with J gene TRBJ2-7; a weak D match, TRBD1 (6 bases). The CDR3 loop spans 13 amino acids. In germline, CDR1 is MNHGY, CDR2 SAAAGT. The V end was cut by 6 bases, the J end by 2 bases, with 11 bases between. The CDR3 DNA reads as TGTGCCAGCAGCAGACAGGTAACCTACGAGCAGTACTTC. Translated: CASSRQVTYEQYF.

By sample share, this clone is medium-sized. The chain links TRBV10-3 to TRBJ1-1; D is unresolved. The CDR3 length is 13 residues. The germline gives CDR1 ENHRY, CDR2 SYGVKD. The V gene lost 2 bases and the J gene lost 1 base, with 5 bases spanning the gap. Here the CDR3 reads CAISERENTEAFF. CDR3 DNA: TGTGCCATCAGTGAGCGGGAGAACACTGAAGCTTTCTTT.

This clone was seen just once. The chain is built from TRBV25-1 and TRBJ1-1; D gene ambiguous. Germline lookup yields CDR1 MGHDK and CDR2 SYGVNS. V lost 6 bases and J 4 bases, leaving 9 bases between the germline ends. The CDR3 runs 12 residues. CDR3 protein: CASRRVPTEAFF. CDR3 nucleotides: TGTGCCAGCAGGAGGGTACCCACTGAAGCTTTCTTT.

V is TRBV6-8 and J is TRBJ1-3; D unclear. The V gene's germline CDR1 is MNHGY and CDR2 SAAAGT. V lost 6 bases and J 3 bases, leaving 6 bases between the germline ends. The CDR3 has 12 amino acids. This chain's CDR3 is CASRSCGNTIYF. CDR3 DNA sequence: TGTGCCAGCAGGAGTTGTGGAAACACCATATATTTT.